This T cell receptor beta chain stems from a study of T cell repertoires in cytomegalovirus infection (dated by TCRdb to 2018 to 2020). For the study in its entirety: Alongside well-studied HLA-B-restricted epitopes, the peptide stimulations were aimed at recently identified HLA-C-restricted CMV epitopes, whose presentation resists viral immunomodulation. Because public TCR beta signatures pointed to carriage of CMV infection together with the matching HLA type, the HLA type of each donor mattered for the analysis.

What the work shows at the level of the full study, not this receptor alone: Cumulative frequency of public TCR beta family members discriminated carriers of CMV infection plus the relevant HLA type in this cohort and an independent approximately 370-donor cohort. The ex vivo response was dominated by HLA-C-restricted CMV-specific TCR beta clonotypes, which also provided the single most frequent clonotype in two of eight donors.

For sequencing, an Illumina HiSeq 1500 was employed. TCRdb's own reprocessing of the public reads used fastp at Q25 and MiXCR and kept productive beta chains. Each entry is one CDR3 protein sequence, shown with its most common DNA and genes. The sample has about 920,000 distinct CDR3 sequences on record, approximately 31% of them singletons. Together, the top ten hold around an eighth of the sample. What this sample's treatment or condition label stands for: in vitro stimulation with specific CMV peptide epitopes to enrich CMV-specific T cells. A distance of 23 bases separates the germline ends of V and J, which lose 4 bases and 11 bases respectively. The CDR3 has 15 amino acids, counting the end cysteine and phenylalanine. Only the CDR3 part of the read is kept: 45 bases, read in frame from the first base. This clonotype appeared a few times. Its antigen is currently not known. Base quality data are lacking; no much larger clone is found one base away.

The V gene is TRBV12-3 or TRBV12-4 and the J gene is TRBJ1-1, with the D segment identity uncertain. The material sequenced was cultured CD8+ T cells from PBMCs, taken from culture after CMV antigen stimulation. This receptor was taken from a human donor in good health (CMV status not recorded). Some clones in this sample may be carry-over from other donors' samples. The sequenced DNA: TGTGCCAGCAGTTCCACTGGACCCTTTCCTCCGGGGGCTTTCTTT. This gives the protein CASSSTGPFPPGAFF.